Presented here are 16 T cell receptor beta chains from one specimen sequenced in a study of blood T cell repertoires in COVID-19. Assay used: immunoSEQ multiplex PCR; TCRdb lists only in-frame clones, some missing. Among some 140,000 clones listed, 84% were seen once. Sequenced input: PBMCs or T cells enriched from blood (not recorded which). The receptors shown here come from a man aged 40-50 years with acute COVID-19.

The V gene is TRBV7-9, the J gene TRBJ2-3; 7 bases are a match to TRBD2. V gave up 0 bases and J gave up 0 bases; unmatched junction bases: 12. There are 19 residues in the CDR3. Germline V lookup: CDR1 SEHNR, CDR2 FQNEAQ (reference sequence). Written as DNA, the CDR3 is TGTGCCAGCAGCTTAGCCCGGGGCGGGGGATCTTCTAGCACAGATACGCAGTATTTT. Its translation is CASSLARGGGSSSTDTQYF.

The chain employs TRBV3-1 (or the pseudogene TRBV3-2) and TRBJ1-1; possibly TRBD1 for D (5 bases). Germline CDR1 LGHDT, CDR2 YNNKEL (reference sequence). This CDR3 contains 16 residues. V was shortened by 2 bases and J by 2 bases, with 15 bases between the two germline ends. The CDR3 reads CASSQFTGGRNTEAFF. The CDR3 DNA is TGTGCCAGCAGCCAATTTACTGGGGGGAGAAACACTGAAGCTTTCTTT.

The J gene is TRBJ1-2, the V gene TRBV11-2, with 10 bases aligning to TRBD1. Germline V gives CDR1 SGHAT, CDR2 FQNNGV. V lost 5 bases, J lost 4 bases, and 4 bases stayed unmatched. The CDR3 runs 14 residues. CDR3 sequence reads: CASSPTGGAYGYTF. The CDR3 DNA reads as TGTGCCAGCAGCCCGACAGGGGGCGCCTATGGCTACACCTTC.

This clone was picked up many times. This chain uses TRBV15 with TRBJ1-4; 8 positions agree with TRBD1. The V and J ends lost 0 bases and 2 bases, in that order; junction bases with no gene match: 8. Per germline, CDR1 LNHNV and CDR2 YYDKDF (reference sequence). This CDR3 is built from 18 residues. DNA for the CDR3: TGTGCCACCAGCAGAGATATCACAGGGGGGCTCACTAATGAAAAACTGTTTTTT. Its translation is CATSRDITGGLTNEKLFF.

The chain is built from TRBV7-8 and TRBJ1-1, with 9 bases aligning to TRBD1. Unmatched junction bases numbered 8, after V lost 5 bases and J lost 4 bases. Looked up from germline, CDR1 is SGHVS and CDR2 is FQNEAQ. This CDR3 contains 15 residues. CDR3 amino acids: CASSPEGQGFTEAFF. The DNA of the CDR3 is TGTGCCAGCAGCCCAGAAGGACAGGGGTTCACTGAAGCTTTCTTT.

The chain has TRBV11-2 and TRBJ1-2, with D perhaps TRBD1 (5 bases). This CDR3 contains 15 residues. V gave up 4 bases and J gave up 2 bases, with 14 bases separating them. Germline V lookup: CDR1 SGHAT, CDR2 FQNNGV. The CDR3 DNA reads as TGTGCCAGCAGCTCCAGGCTCGGGGGAAACTATGGCTACACCTTC. Its translation: CASSSRLGGNYGYTF.

This chain joins TRBV7-2 and TRBJ2-1; 11 bases fit TRBD2. V trimming: 5 bases; J trimming: 4 bases; junction bases outside the gene matches: 4. The CDR3 is made up of 15 amino acids. Looked up from germline, CDR1 is SGHTA and CDR2 is FQGNSA. In DNA, the CDR3 is TGTGCCAGCAGCGTGACTAGCGGGAATTACAATGAGCAGTTCTTC. Translating it yields CASSVTSGNYNEQFF.

The V call is TRBV6-1, the J call TRBJ2-2; TRBD1 agrees at 7 bases. With V trimmed by 3 bases and J by 6 bases, 4 bases remained unmatched. This CDR3 region has 14 residues. Germline V gives CDR1 MNHNS, CDR2 SASEGT. DNA for the CDR3: TGTGCCAGCAGTGAGTTACAGGGGTCCGGGGAGCTGTTTTTT. It specifies CASSELQGSGELFF.

The V gene is TRBV28, the J gene TRBJ1-1; D is possibly TRBD1 (5 bases). With 4 bases removed from V and 13 bases from J, the gap between germline ends came to 19 bases. The CDR3 covers 13 residues. Germline lookup yields CDR1 MDHEN and CDR2 SYDVKM. In DNA form, the CDR3 reads TGTGCCAGCAGTTCCCCTCGTGGGGGGATGGGTTTCTTT. Residues: CASSSPRGGMGFF.

The chain has TRBV5-6 and TRBJ2-3; maybe TRBD2 (6 bases). Germline CDR1 and CDR2: SGHDT and YYEEEE. The CDR3 has 15 amino acids. Trimming cost V 4 bases and J 1 base, with 13 bases left between them. CDR3 sequence (DNA): TGTGCCAGCAGCCCCGAGTGGGGGGGCACAGATACGCAGTATTTT. It codes for CASSPEWGGTDTQYF. Combining the CDR3 with reference TRBV5-6 and TRBJ2-3 gives the whole variable domain DAGVTQSPTHLIKTRGQQVTLRCSPKSGHDTVSWYQQALGQGPQFIFQYYEEEERQRGNFPDRFSGHQFPNYSSELNVNALLLGDSALYLCASSPEWGGTDTQYFGPGTRLTVL.

The chain is built from TRBV2 and TRBJ2-7; D unresolved. The CDR3 consists of 12 residues. Germline V gene data show CDR1 as SNHLY and CDR2 as FYNNEI. V was cut by 6 bases and J by 2 bases, with 8 bases left in between. The CDR3 here is CASSPSPYEQYF. The CDR3 DNA sequence: TGTGCCAGCAGCCCCTCCCCCTACGAGCAGTACTTC.

The chain employs TRBV19 and TRBJ1-1, with D perhaps TRBD1 (5 bases). Germline CDR1 is LNHDA and CDR2 is SQIVND (reference sequence). V gave up 3 bases and J gave up 2 bases, with 10 bases separating them. This CDR3 contains 14 residues. CDR3 sequence: CASSIGGVNTEAFF. The CDR3 bases are TGTGCCAGTAGTATCGGAGGGGTTAACACTGAAGCTTTCTTT.

The chain joins TRBV6-5 to TRBJ1-3; D not certain. The germline V gene encodes CDR1 MNHEY and CDR2 SVGAGI. The V and J ends lost 5 bases and 1 base respectively, with 9 bases between them. The CDR3 is 14 residues long. Written as DNA, the CDR3 is TGTGCCAGCAGTCCAGTTTTGTCTGGAAACACCATATATTTT. It yields the protein CASSPVLSGNTIYF.

The chain joins TRBV5-5 to TRBJ1-2; D gene ambiguous. Between the trimmed V and J ends, which lost 3 bases and 4 bases, there was a span of 13 bases. The CDR3 totals 14 residues. The germline CDR1 and CDR2 sequences are SGHKS and YYEKEE (reference sequence). The CDR3 is CASSSSSGVYGYTF. CDR3 DNA sequence: TGTGCCAGCAGCTCTTCTTCCGGGGTCTATGGCTACACCTTC.

The chain employs TRBV5-5 and TRBJ2-5; 16 bases are a match to TRBD2. Looked up from germline, CDR1 is SGHKS and CDR2 is YYEKEE (reference sequence). Unmatched junction bases numbered 2, after V lost 4 bases and J lost 5 bases. The CDR3 has 15 amino acids. The CDR3 DNA is TGTGCCAGCAGCACGGGACTAGCGGGAGGGGAGACCCAGTACTTC. Its translation: CASSTGLAGGETQYF.

V and J are TRBV30 and TRBJ1-5, with TRBD1 matching over 9 bases. CDR1 and CDR2 from the germline V gene are GTSNPN and SVGIG (reference sequence). This CDR3 spans 13 amino acids. V lost 2 bases and J lost 10; bases outside the gene matches: 6. The CDR3 protein is CAWSTGQGRPQHF. The CDR3 coding sequence is TGTGCCTGGAGTACGGGACAGGGAAGACCCCAGCATTTT.